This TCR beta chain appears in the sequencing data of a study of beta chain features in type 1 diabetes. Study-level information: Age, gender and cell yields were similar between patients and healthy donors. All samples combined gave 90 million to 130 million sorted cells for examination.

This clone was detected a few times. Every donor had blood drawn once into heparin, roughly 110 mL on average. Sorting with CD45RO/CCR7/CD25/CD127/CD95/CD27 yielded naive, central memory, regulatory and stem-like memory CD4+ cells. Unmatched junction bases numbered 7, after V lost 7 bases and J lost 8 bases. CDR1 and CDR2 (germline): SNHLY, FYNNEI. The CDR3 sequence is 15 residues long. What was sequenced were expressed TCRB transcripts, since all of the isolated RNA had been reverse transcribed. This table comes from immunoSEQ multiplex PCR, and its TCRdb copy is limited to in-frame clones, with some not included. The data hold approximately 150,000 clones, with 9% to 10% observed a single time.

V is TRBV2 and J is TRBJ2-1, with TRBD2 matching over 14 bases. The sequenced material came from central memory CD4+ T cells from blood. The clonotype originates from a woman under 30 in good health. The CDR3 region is CASTLGLAGVDEQFF. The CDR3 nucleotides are TGTGCCAGCACCCTGGGACTAGCGGGGGTCGATGAGCAGTTCTTC.